This TCR beta chain is drawn from a study of blood T cell repertoires in COVID-19. The length of the CDR3 is 15 residues. Germline values: CDR1 SGHNT, CDR2 YENEEA. The V end was cut by 6 bases, the J end by 8 bases, with 17 bases between. Clones were read by immunoSEQ multiplex PCR, and TCRdb kept only the in-frame ones, dropping some. The sample carries about 190,000 clones, more than 85% recorded once. V and J are TRBV11-3 and TRBJ1-6; D call uncertain. The specimen was peripheral blood. This receptor was taken from a man aged 25-45 years with acute or convalescent COVID-19. CDR3 sequence: CASSSPREKDSPLHF. DNA for the CDR3: TGTGCCAGCAGTAGCCCTCGGGAGAAGGATTCACCCCTCCACTTT.